Below are 25 T cell receptor beta chains sequenced from a single sample in a study of control samples from healthy donors and cancer patients. Method: immunoSEQ multiplex PCR; TCRdb's copy keeps in-frame clones and lacks some. This table holds approximately 94,000 clones, roughly 92% found once. Sequences were obtained from blood. All receptors come from a woman aged 25 to 39 in good health.

The rearrangement links TRBV27 to TRBJ2-4, with TRBD2 matching over 14 bases. Germline lookup yields CDR1 MNHEY and CDR2 SMNVEV (reference sequence). The CDR3 spans 18 residues. The trim removed 6 bases at V and 3 bases at J, leaving 10 bases unmatched. The CDR3 sequence: CASSPPGLAGDGKNIQYF. CDR3 nucleotides: TGTGCCAGCAGCCCACCGGGACTAGCGGGGGATGGCAAAAACATTCAGTACTTC.

The chain combines TRBV6-5 with TRBJ1-1; maybe TRBD1 (5 bases). Between the trimmed V and J ends, which lost 7 bases and 4 bases, there was a span of 13 bases. The V gene's germline CDR1 is MNHEY and CDR2 SVGAGI. The CDR3 consists of 13 residues. CDR3 protein: CASISGVGTEAFF. CDR3 DNA sequence: TGTGCCAGCATATCGGGGGTTGGCACTGAAGCTTTCTTT.

This chain links TRBV21-1 with TRBJ2-7; the table gives TRBD2 as D, unverified against the DNA. TRBV21-1 is an annotated pseudogene. The CDR3 has 15 residues. The CDR3 sequence is CASIHPGGLWYEQYF. The DNA for the CDR3 is TGTGCCAGCATCCACCCGGGGGGACTCTGGTACGAGCAGTACTTC.

The rearrangement links TRBV2 to TRBJ2-5; unclear D gene. The V and J ends lost 5 bases and 9 bases respectively, with 7 bases between them. The CDR3 runs to 10 residues. From germline, CDR1 is SNHLY and CDR2 FYNNEI. CDR3: CASSQRAQYF. The DNA for the CDR3 is TGTGCCAGCAGTCAGAGAGCCCAGTACTTC.

This clone was counted a single time. This sequence joins TRBV30 and TRBJ1-5, with D maybe TRBD1 (5 bases). The length of the CDR3 is 13 residues. Germline V lookup: CDR1 GTSNPN, CDR2 SVGIG (reference sequence). Trimming shortened V by 1 base and J by 4 bases, and 8 bases separated the two germline ends. CDR3 residues: CAWSGDRNQPQHF. CDR3 coding DNA: TGTGCCTGGAGTGGCGACAGAAATCAGCCCCAGCATTTT.

This chain connects TRBV5-4 to TRBJ2-3; D unclear. This CDR3 comprises 12 residues. V was shortened by 1 base and J by 6 bases, with 6 bases between the two germline ends. Germline CDR1 and CDR2: SGHNT and YYREEE (reference sequence). CDR3 loop: CASSLYRDTQYF. CDR3 coding DNA: TGTGCCAGCAGCTTGTATCGGGATACGCAGTATTTT.

As concerns this clone: One end of the junction does not line up with germline, which may come from a read error. In DNA form, the CDR3 reads TGTGCCCGCAGCTTGGGGGGGACAGGGGGCGCGGTAGGCTATGGCTACACCTTC. As protein: CARSLGGTGGAVGYGYTF. This chain joins TRBV5-4 and TRBJ1-2; 12 nucleotides match TRBD1. CDR3 size: 18 residues. The germline CDR1 and CDR2 sequences are SGHNT and YYREEE (reference sequence).

The chain carries TRBV6-1 and TRBJ2-2; the match to TRBD2 covers 13 bases. This CDR3 is 19 amino acids long. V was clipped by 3 bases and J by 0 bases; unmatched bases: 7. Germline V gene data show CDR1 as MNHNS and CDR2 as SASEGT. CDR3 DNA: TGTGCCAGCAGTGAGTGGACTAGCGGGAGACCCGCGAACACCGGGGAGCTGTTTTTT. This gives the protein CASSEWTSGRPANTGELFF.

The chain combines TRBV6-6 with TRBJ1-5; D is possibly TRBD1 (5 bases). The ends were cut back, 6 bases at V and 2 bases at J, with 14 bases in the middle. Germline CDR1 reads MNHNY; CDR2 reads SVGAGI (reference sequence). The CDR3 spans 15 residues. The CDR3 here is CASRGTGLGNQPQHF. The DNA for the CDR3 is TGTGCCAGCAGGGGGACCGGACTGGGCAATCAGCCCCAGCATTTT.

The chain joins TRBV6-6 to TRBJ2-6; the D is unclear. Per the germline V gene, CDR1 is MNHNY and CDR2 is SVGAGI (reference sequence). Between the trimmed V and J ends, which lost 2 bases and 0 bases, there was a span of 5 bases. The CDR3 spans 15 residues. The DNA for the CDR3 is TGTGCCAGCAGTTACGTCAGCTCTGGGGCCAACGTCCTGACTTTC. Translated: CASSYVSSGANVLTF.

The chain carries TRBV27 and TRBJ2-7, with D possibly being TRBD1 (7 bases). Germline V lookup: CDR1 MNHEY, CDR2 SMNVEV (reference sequence). The CDR3 runs 14 residues. V lost 5 bases and J lost 0, with 11 bases in between. CDR3 sequence (DNA): TGTGCCAGCAGTCGACAGGGAGGCTCCTACGAGCAGTACTTC. Its translation is CASSRQGGSYEQYF.

The chain employs TRBV5-6 and TRBJ2-7; perhaps TRBD2 as D (6 bases). The CDR3 contains 16 residues. V lost 2 bases to trimming and J lost 3 bases, with 18 bases between them. The germline V gene has CDR1 SGHDT and CDR2 YYEEEE. The CDR3 region is CASSLLASEAFYEQYF. The CDR3 DNA reads as TGTGCCAGCAGCTTATTAGCTAGCGAGGCGTTCTACGAGCAGTACTTC.

This clone has just one count. The V gene is TRBV28, the J gene TRBJ1-4; 7 bases are shared with TRBD1. The CDR3 spans 15 residues. Germline V lookup: CDR1 MDHEN, CDR2 SYDVKM. V was pared by 3 bases and J by 0 bases, with 1 base of the junction left unmatched. CDR3 DNA sequence: TGTGCCAGCAGTTTGGGACAGACAACTAATGAAAAACTGTTTTTT. It translates to CASSLGQTTNEKLFF.

The rearrangement links TRBV9 to TRBJ2-1; TRBD2 matches 11 bases. The V segment lost 4 bases and the J segment 6 bases; nucleotides outside the gene matches: 9. The CDR3 is made up of 16 amino acids. CDR1 and CDR2 (germline): SGDLS, YYNGEE. CDR3 amino acids: CASSTELAGGLNEQFF. The CDR3 region has the DNA TGTGCCAGCAGCACCGAGCTAGCGGGGGGCCTCAATGAGCAGTTCTTC.

The chain couples TRBV7-6 to TRBJ2-7, with D unclear. Trimming cost V 5 bases and J 4 bases, with 24 bases left between them. Looked up from germline, CDR1 is SGHVS and CDR2 is FNYEAQ. The CDR3 consists of 17 residues. CDR3 coding DNA: TGTGCCAGCAGCCCGTCAGTAGGCGCGGTAGACGGGTACGAGCAGTACTTC. This codes for CASSPSVGAVDGYEQYF.

The gene calls are TRBV28 and TRBJ1-4, with D possibly being TRBD1 (5 bases). CDR3 length: 14 residues. The ends were cut back, 8 bases at V and 5 bases at J, with 15 bases in the middle. The V gene's germline CDR1 is MDHEN and CDR2 SYDVKM. This CDR3 reads CASAPGSPNEKLFF. In DNA form, the CDR3 reads TGTGCCAGCGCCCCAGGGTCGCCCAATGAAAAACTGTTTTTT.

V usage is TRBV24-1 and J usage is TRBJ2-2; TRBD1 might be the D (6 bases). Germline loops: CDR1 KGHDR, CDR2 SFDVKD. V was trimmed by 5 bases and J by 7 bases, leaving 10 bases between them. This CDR3 is built from 13 residues. The CDR3 region has the DNA TGTGCCACCAGTGCAGGGGCGAACGGGGAGCTGTTTTTT. Residues: CATSAGANGELFF.

This sequence joins TRBV18 and TRBJ1-1, with unresolved D. This CDR3 spans 15 amino acids. Germline V gene data show CDR1 as KGHSH and CDR2 as LQKENI. Trimming cost V 4 bases and J 2 bases, with 14 bases left between them. This CDR3 is CASSLARTDNTEAFF. CDR3 in DNA: TGTGCCAGCTCACTTGCCCGGACTGACAACACTGAAGCTTTCTTT.

V and J are TRBV4-1 and TRBJ2-2; 7 bases are a match to TRBD1. Germline CDR1 MGHRA, CDR2 YSYEKL. CDR3 length: 15 amino acids. V gave up 4 bases and J gave up 4 bases; unmatched junction bases: 6. CDR3 nucleotide sequence: TGCGCCAGCAGCCGGGGACAGTCGGTCACCGGGGAGCTGTTTTTT. This encodes CASSRGQSVTGELFF.

This clone was detected only once. The chain has TRBV5-1 and TRBJ2-3, with 10 bases matching TRBD2. The CDR3 consists of 17 residues. From germline, CDR1 is SGHRS and CDR2 YFSETQ. After removal of 3 bases from V and 2 bases from J, the junction contained 9 bases not matched to a gene. CDR3 DNA sequence: TGCGCCAGCAGCTCCGGTTTTAGCGGGAGGCTCACAGATACGCAGTATTTT. It translates to CASSSGFSGRLTDTQYF.

The V call is TRBV6-1, the J call TRBJ1-5, with D maybe TRBD1 (5 bases). V lost 0 bases and J 5 bases, leaving 14 bases between the germline ends. Germline loops: CDR1 MNHNS, CDR2 SASEGT. This CDR3 region has 16 residues. Here the CDR3 DNA reads TGTGCCAGCAGTGAAGCCGATGGGACGGGAGATCAGCCCCAGCATTTT. It specifies CASSEADGTGDQPQHF.

J is TRBJ1-2 and V is TRBV2; 8 bases match TRBD1. Germline CDR1 is SNHLY and CDR2 is FYNNEI. The CDR3 loop spans 14 amino acids. The V gene end was trimmed by 5 bases and the J gene end by 7 bases; junction bases not matched to a gene: 9. The CDR3 here is CASSPSGGASGYTF. CDR3 nucleotides: TGTGCCAGCAGTCCGTCAGGGGGCGCATCTGGCTACACCTTC. The whole variable domain, filled in from reference TRBV2 and TRBJ1-2, reads EPEVTQTPSHQVTQMGQEVILRCVPISNHLYFYWYRQILGQKVEFLVSFYNNEISEKSEIFDDQFSVERPDGSNFTLKIRSTKLEDSAMYFCASSPSGGASGYTFGSGTRLTVV.

The V call is TRBV28, the J call TRBJ1-3; no definite D call. Trimming pared 4 bases from V and 4 bases from J, leaving 14 bases between. There are 15 residues in the CDR3. CDR1 and CDR2 from the germline V gene are MDHEN and SYDVKM. In DNA, the CDR3 is TGTGCCAGCAGTTCACATGAGGCGGCCGGAAACACCATATATTTT. The encoded protein is CASSSHEAAGNTIYF.

The CDR3 sequence: CASSYVNGGTYNEQFF. The CDR3 DNA is TGTGCCAGCAGTTACGTCAACGGGGGCACCTACAATGAGCAGTTCTTC. This chain uses TRBV6-5 with TRBJ2-1; the D gene could be TRBD1 or TRBD2 (6 bases each). The CDR3 has 16 residues. Germline lookup yields CDR1 MNHEY and CDR2 SVGAGI. The V gene lost 2 bases and the J gene lost 2 bases, with 13 bases spanning the gap.

V usage is TRBV28 and J usage is TRBJ2-5; 10 nucleotides line up with TRBD1. J was trimmed by 14 bases and V by 5 bases; bases with no gene match: 5. This CDR3 is built from 11 residues. Germline assignment: CDR1 MDHEN and CDR2 SYDVKM. The CDR3 is CASSRGTGDYF. DNA for the CDR3: TGTGCCAGCAGTAGGGGGACAGGGGACTACTTC.